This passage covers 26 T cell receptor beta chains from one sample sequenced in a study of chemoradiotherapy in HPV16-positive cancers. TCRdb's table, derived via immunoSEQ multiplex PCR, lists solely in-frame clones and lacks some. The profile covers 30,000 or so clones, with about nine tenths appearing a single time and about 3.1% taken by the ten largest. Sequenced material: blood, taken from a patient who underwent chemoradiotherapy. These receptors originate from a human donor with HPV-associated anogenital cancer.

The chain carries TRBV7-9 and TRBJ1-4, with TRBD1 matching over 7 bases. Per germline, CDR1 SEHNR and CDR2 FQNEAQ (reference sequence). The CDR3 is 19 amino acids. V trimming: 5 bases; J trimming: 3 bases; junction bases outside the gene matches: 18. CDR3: CASSGRQGSVLRANEKLFF. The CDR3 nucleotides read TGTGCCAGCAGCGGCAGACAGGGATCGGTGTTAAGGGCTAATGAAAAACTGTTTTTT.

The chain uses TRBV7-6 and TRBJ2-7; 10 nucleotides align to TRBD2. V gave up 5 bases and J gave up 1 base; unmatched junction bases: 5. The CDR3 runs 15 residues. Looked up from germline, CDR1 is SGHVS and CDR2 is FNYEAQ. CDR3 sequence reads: CASSLGAGGSYEQYF. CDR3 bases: TGTGCCAGCAGCCTAGGAGCGGGGGGGTCCTACGAGCAGTACTTC.

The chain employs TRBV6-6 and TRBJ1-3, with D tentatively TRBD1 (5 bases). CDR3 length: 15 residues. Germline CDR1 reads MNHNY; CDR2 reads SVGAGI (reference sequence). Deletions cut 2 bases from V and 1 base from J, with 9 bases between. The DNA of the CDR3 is TGTGCCAGCAGTTACCCAGGGACTTCTGGAAACACCATATATTTT. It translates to CASSYPGTSGNTIYF.

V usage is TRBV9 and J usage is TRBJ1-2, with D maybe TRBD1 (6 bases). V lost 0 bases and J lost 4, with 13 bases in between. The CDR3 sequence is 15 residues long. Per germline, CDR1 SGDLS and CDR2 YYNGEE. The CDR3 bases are TGTGCCAGCAGCGTAGAACCGACAGGCTCCTATGGCTACACCTTC. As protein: CASSVEPTGSYGYTF.

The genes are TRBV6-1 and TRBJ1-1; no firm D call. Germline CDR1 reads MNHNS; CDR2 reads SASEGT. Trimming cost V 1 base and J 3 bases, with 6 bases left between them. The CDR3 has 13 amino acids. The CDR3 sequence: CASSEGVDTEAFF. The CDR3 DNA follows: TGTGCCAGCAGTGAAGGCGTGGACACTGAAGCTTTCTTT.

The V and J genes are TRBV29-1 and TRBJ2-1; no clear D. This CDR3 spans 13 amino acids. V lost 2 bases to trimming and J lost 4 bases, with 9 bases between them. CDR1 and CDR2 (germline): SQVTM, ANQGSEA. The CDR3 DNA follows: TGCAGCGTTGAACGGCCCGGATACAATGAGCAGTTCTTC. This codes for CSVERPGYNEQFF.

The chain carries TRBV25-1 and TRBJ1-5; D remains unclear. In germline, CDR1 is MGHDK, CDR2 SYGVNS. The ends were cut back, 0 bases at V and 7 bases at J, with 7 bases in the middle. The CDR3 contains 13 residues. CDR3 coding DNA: TGTGCCAGCAGTGAATATGGTCGACAGCCCCAGCATTTT. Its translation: CASSEYGRQPQHF.

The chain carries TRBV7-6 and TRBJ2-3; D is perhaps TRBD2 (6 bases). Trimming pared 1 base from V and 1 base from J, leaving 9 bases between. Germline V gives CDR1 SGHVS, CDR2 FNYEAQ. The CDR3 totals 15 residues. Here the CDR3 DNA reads TGTGCCAGCAGCTTAGGGGGGGTTGGCACAGATACGCAGTATTTT. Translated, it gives CASSLGGVGTDTQYF. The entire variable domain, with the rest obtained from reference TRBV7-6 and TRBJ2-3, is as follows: GAGVSQSPRYKVTKRGQDVALRCDPISGHVSLYWYRQALGQGPEFLTYFNYEAQQDKSGLPNDRFSAERPEGSISTLTIQRTEQRDSAMYRCASSLGGVGTDTQYFGPGTRLTVL.

CDR3 in amino acids: CAGKLAGEETQYF. CDR3 nucleotide sequence: TGTGCCGGCAAACTAGCGGGAGAAGAGACCCAGTACTTC. The V call is TRBV2, the J call TRBJ2-5; 11 bases are a match to TRBD2. Germline V gene lookup returns CDR1 SNHLY and CDR2 FYNNEI. Trimming took 11 bases from V and 3 from J; bases not matched to a gene: 5. The CDR3 totals 13 residues.

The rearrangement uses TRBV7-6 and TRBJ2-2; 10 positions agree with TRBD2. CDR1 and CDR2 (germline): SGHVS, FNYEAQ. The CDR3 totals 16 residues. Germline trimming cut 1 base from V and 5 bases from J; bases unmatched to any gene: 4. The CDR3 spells CASSLVEAGGTGELFF. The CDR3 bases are TGTGCCAGCAGCTTAGTAGAAGCGGGAGGGACCGGGGAGCTGTTTTTT.

The CDR3 DNA follows: TGTGCCAGCAGTCCGGGACAGGGTTCCTACGAGCAGTACTTC. Its protein product is CASSPGQGSYEQYF. V is TRBV6-6 and J is TRBJ2-7; TRBD1 matches at 9 bases. This CDR3 comprises 14 residues. Germline-derived CDR1 and CDR2 are MNHNY and SVGAGI (reference sequence). V lost 5 bases, J lost 1 base, and 3 bases stayed unmatched.

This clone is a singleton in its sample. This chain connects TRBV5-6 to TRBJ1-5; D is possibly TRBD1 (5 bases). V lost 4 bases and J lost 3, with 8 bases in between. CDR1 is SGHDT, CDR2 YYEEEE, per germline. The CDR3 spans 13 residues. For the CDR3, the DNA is TGTGCCAGCAGCCAGGGACCCAATCAGCCCCAGCATTTT. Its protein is CASSQGPNQPQHF.

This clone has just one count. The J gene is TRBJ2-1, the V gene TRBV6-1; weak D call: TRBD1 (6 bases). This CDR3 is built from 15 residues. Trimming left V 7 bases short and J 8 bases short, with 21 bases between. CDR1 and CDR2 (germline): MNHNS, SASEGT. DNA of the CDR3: TGTGCCAGCACCAGGACAGCCCTCGGCGGCGATGAGCAGTTCTTC. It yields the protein CASTRTALGGDEQFF.

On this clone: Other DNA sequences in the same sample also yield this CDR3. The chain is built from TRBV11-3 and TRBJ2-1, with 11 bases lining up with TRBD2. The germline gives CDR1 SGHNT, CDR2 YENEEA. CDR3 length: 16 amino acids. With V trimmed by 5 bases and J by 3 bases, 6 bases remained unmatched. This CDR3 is CASSPSTSGDYNEQFF. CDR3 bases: TGTGCCAGCAGCCCTTCGACTAGCGGGGACTACAATGAGCAGTTCTTC.

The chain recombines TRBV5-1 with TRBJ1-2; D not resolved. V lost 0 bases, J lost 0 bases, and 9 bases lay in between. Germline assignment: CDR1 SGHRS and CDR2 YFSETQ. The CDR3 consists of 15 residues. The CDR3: CASSLVVGTNYGYTF. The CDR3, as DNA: TGCGCCAGCAGCTTGGTTGTTGGAACTAACTATGGCTACACCTTC.

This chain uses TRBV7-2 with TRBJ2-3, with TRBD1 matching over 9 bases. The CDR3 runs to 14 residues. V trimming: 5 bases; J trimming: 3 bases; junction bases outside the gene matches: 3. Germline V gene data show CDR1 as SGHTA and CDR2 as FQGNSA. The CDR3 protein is CASSRTGETDTQYF. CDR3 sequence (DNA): TGTGCCAGCAGCCGGACAGGGGAGACAGATACGCAGTATTTT.

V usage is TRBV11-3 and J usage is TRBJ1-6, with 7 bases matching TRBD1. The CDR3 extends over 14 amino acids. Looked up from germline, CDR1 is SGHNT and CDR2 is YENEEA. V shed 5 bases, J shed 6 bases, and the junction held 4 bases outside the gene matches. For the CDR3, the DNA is TGTGCCAGCAGCCTGGGACAGCCTAATTCACCCCTCCACTTT. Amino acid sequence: CASSLGQPNSPLHF.

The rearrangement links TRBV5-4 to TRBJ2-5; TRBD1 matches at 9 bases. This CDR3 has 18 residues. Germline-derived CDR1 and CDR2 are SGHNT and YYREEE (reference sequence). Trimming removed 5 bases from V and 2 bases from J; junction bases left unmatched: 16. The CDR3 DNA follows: TGTGCCAGCAGAACAGGGACAGGGAGTCCCTCGATACAAGAGACCCAGTACTTC. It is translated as CASRTGTGSPSIQETQYF.

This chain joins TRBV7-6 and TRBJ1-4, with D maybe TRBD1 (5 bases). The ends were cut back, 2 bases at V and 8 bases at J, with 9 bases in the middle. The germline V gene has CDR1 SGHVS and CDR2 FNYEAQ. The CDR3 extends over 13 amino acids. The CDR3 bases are TGTGCCAGCAGCTTAATGGGGCCGGAAAAACTGTTTTTT. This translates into CASSLMGPEKLFF. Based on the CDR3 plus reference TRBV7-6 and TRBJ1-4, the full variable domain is GAGVSQSPRYKVTKRGQDVALRCDPISGHVSLYWYRQALGQGPEFLTYFNYEAQQDKSGLPNDRFSAERPEGSISTLTIQRTEQRDSAMYRCASSLMGPEKLFFGSGTQLSVL.

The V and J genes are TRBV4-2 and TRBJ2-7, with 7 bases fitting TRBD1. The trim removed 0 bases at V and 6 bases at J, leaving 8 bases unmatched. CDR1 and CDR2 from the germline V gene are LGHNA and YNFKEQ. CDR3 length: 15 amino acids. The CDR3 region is CASSQDGGQSLEQYF. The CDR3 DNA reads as TGTGCCAGCAGCCAAGATGGGGGACAGAGTCTCGAGCAGTACTTC.

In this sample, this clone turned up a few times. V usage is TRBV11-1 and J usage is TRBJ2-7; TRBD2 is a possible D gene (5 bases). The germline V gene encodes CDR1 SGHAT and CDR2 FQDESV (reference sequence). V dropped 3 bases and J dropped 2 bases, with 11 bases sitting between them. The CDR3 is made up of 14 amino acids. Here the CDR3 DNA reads TGTGCCAGCAGCTTGGGAAGGGAGCCCTACGAGCAGTACTTC. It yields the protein CASSLGREPYEQYF.

CDR3 sequence (DNA): TGTGCCAGCAGTGCGAGCAAGGAATTGGATGAGCAGTTCTTC. It is translated as CASSASKELDEQFF. The chain combines TRBV2 with TRBJ2-1; D not certain. Germline CDR1 SNHLY, CDR2 FYNNEI. CDR3 size: 14 residues. V was shortened by 4 bases and J by 8 bases, with 15 bases between the two germline ends. Combining the CDR3 with reference TRBV2 and TRBJ2-1 gives the whole variable domain EPEVTQTPSHQVTQMGQEVILRCVPISNHLYFYWYRQILGQKVEFLVSFYNNEISEKSEIFDDQFSVERPDGSNFTLKIRSTKLEDSAMYFCASSASKELDEQFFGPGTRLTVL.

The CDR3 is CASSVTSGDYSEQFF. The CDR3 DNA sequence: TGTGCCAGCAGCGTGACTAGCGGGGACTATAGTGAGCAGTTCTTC. The chain recombines TRBV9 with TRBJ2-1; 11 bases are a match to TRBD2. Germline V gene data show CDR1 as SGDLS and CDR2 as YYNGEE. The CDR3 has 15 amino acids. J lost 9 bases, V lost 2 bases, and 7 bases had no gene match.

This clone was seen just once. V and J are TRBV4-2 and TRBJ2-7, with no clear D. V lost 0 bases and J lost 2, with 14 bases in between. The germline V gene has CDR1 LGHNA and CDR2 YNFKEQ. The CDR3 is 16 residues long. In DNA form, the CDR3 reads TGTGCCAGCAGCCAAGATGGGTACGGCACCCCCTACGAGCAGTACTTC. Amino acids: CASSQDGYGTPYEQYF.

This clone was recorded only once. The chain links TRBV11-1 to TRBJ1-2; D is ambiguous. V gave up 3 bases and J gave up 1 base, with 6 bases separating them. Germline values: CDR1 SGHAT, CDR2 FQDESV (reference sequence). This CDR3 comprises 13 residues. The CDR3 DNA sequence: TGTGCCAGCAGCTTGACTGATAACTATGGCTACACCTTC. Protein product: CASSLTDNYGYTF.

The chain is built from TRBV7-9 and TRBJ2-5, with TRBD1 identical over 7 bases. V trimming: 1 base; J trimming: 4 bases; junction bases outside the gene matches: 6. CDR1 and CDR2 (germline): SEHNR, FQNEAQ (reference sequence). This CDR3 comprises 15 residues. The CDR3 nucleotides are TGTGCCAGCAGCTTAGGGACAGGCCTCCGAGAGACCCAGTACTTC. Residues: CASSLGTGLRETQYF.